The 10 T cell receptor beta chains given below trace back to one sample, sequenced in a study of blood T cells in healthy people across ages. Using a J-beta primer mix together with a sample-barcoded 5' primer, a second PCR was run for roughly 7 to 12 cycles. TCRdb reanalysed the 5' RACE reads using MiXCR and keeps one entry per CDR3 protein. Here the sample spans approximately 800,000 distinct CDR3 sequences, 58% being singletons. The sequencing input was blood. These receptors were taken from a young man in good health.

The J gene is TRBJ2-1, the V gene TRBV4-1; TRBD2 matches at 9 bases. The CDR3 is 15 residues long. Trimming took 5 bases from V and 7 from J; bases not matched to a gene: 9. Germline V lookup: CDR1 MGHRA, CDR2 YSYEKL. The CDR3 loop is CASSYLGTSWNEQFF. CDR3 nucleotide sequence: TGCGCCAGCAGCTACCTCGGGACTAGCTGGAATGAGCAGTTCTTC.

The V call is TRBV20-1, the J call TRBJ2-3; 9 nucleotides agree with TRBD1. The ends lost 5 bases at V and 7 bases at J; junction bases unmatched: 7. The CDR3 runs to 13 residues. Germline CDR1 and CDR2: DFQATT and SNEGSKA (reference sequence). The CDR3 DNA sequence: TGCAGTGCTGCGGGACAGGGTGGGCATACGCAGTATTTT. The encoded protein is CSAAGQGGHTQYF.

The chain is built from TRBV9 and TRBJ2-4; no definite D call. The CDR3 extends over 12 amino acids. Trimming shortened V by 4 bases and J by 13 bases, and 15 bases separated the two germline ends. CDR1 and CDR2 from the germline V gene are SGDLS and YYNGEE. The CDR3, as DNA: TGTGCCAGCAGCTCTATAGGGTATGAGCAGTACTTC. This codes for CASSSIGYEQYF. The full variable domain, completed using reference TRBV9 and TRBJ2-4, is DSGVTQTPKHLITATGQRVTLRCSPRSGDLSVYWYQQSLDQGLQFLIQYYNGEERAKGNILERFSAQQFPDLHSELNLSSLELGDSALYFCASSSIGYEQYFGAGTRLSVL.

The V and J genes are TRBV24-1 and TRBJ2-5, with D unclear. CDR1 and CDR2 from the germline V gene are KGHDR and SFDVKD. This CDR3 has 14 residues. The V end was cut by 6 bases, the J end by 2 bases, with 12 bases between. The CDR3 DNA follows: TGTGCCACCAGTCCTTTGGACGGACAAGAGACCCAGTACTTC. This gives the protein CATSPLDGQETQYF.

This chain uses TRBV6-5 with TRBJ2-5; D unresolved. The last part of the DNA fits TRBJ2-7 better; the J call may be wrong. The CDR3 extends over 14 amino acids. Germline V gene sequence: CDR1 MNHEY, CDR2 SVGAGI. The CDR3 is CASSYYEVGYEQYF. Here the CDR3 DNA reads TGTGCCAGCAGTTACTATGAGGTTGGCTACGAGCAGTACTTC.

This clonotype was detected a few times. This chain joins TRBV21-1 and TRBJ2-7. TRBV21-1 is assigned pseudogene status. The CDR3 totals 13 residues. CDR3 DNA: TGTGCCAGCAGCGATGAAGCTTCCTACGAGCAGTACTTC. This codes for CASSDEASYEQYF.

The chain combines TRBV20-1 with TRBJ2-3; weak D call: TRBD2 (6 bases). V was shortened by 3 bases and J by 1 base, with 11 bases between the two germline ends. The germline V gene has CDR1 DFQATT and CDR2 SNEGSKA (reference sequence). This CDR3 has 14 amino acids. DNA of the CDR3: TGCAGTGCTAGGTTAGCGGACGGCACAGATACGCAGTATTTT. Translating gives CSARLADGTDTQYF.

A few counts support this clonotype. CDR3 in amino acids: CSVVLAGEDTQYF. CDR3 sequence (DNA): TGCAGCGTTGTGTTAGCGGGAGAAGATACGCAGTATTTT. The chain recombines TRBV29-1 with TRBJ2-3; TRBD2 matches at 9 bases. The germline V gene encodes CDR1 SQVTM and CDR2 ANQGSEA. This CDR3 contains 13 residues. Trimming cost V 4 bases and J 5 bases; bases outside gene matches: 4.

V usage is TRBV2 and J usage is TRBJ2-1; D gene uncertain. Germline-derived CDR1 and CDR2 are SNHLY and FYNNEI. This CDR3 spans 13 amino acids. Trimming stripped 4 bases from V and 7 bases from J, with 11 bases between. Written as DNA, the CDR3 is TGTGCCAGCAGTGTGATGAATAATAATGAGCAGTTCTTC. This gives the protein CASSVMNNNEQFF.

This clonotype was seen just once. The chain employs TRBV20-1 and TRBJ1-5; TRBD1 agrees at 8 bases. This CDR3 is built from 15 residues. The V gene's germline CDR1 is DFQATT and CDR2 SNEGSKA (reference sequence). V shed 6 bases and J 5 bases; nucleotides not matched to a gene: 12. CDR3 in amino acids: CSAVPRTGLYQPQHF. The CDR3, as DNA: TGCAGTGCCGTTCCGAGGACAGGGTTATATCAGCCCCAGCATTTT.